The 3 T cell receptor beta chains reported below all come from one sample, sequenced in a study of Ad26.COV2.S vaccination and SARS-CoV-2 variants. The repertoire was sequenced with immunoSEQ multiplex PCR; TCRdb's copy has only in-frame clones and lacks some. The sample lists hundreds of thousands of clones, roughly 90% occurring once. As to treatment: roughly 19 received Ad26.COV2.S at low or high dose, single or two shots; about 5 received placebo; per-sample allocation not given. It was on day 63 after the first vaccine or placebo injection that samples were taken. The material sequenced was peripheral blood, taken in a trial of Ad26.COV2.S vaccine versus placebo. These TCRs come from a person between 18 and 59 years old who received the Ad26.COV2.S COVID-19 vaccine or a placebo.

The J gene is TRBJ1-1, the V gene TRBV7-2, with D hard to call. The V gene's germline CDR1 is SGHTA and CDR2 FQGNSA. CDR3 length equals 15 residues. With 8 bases removed from V and 3 bases from J, the gap between germline ends came to 19 bases. The CDR3 coding sequence is TGTGCCAGCGCCCCTATTGGGGAGCTGGACACTGAAGCTTTCTTT. Protein product: CASAPIGELDTEAFF.

The chain carries TRBV5-4 and TRBJ1-5; possibly TRBD1 for D (5 bases). This CDR3 comprises 17 residues. The V end was cut by 4 bases, the J end by 7 bases, with 24 bases between. The germline V gene encodes CDR1 SGHNT and CDR2 YYREEE (reference sequence). DNA for the CDR3: TGTGCCAGCAGCATACGAATAATACTCAGGGACGGGCAGCCCCAGCATTTT. It yields the protein CASSIRIILRDGQPQHF.

This clone was detected a few times. CDR3 protein: CASSQEGGYGYTF. CDR3 DNA sequence: TGTGCCAGCAGCCAAGAAGGGGGCTATGGCTACACCTTC. The chain carries TRBV4-2 and TRBJ1-2; D perhaps matches TRBD1 (6 bases). Trimming removed 0 bases at V and 4 bases at J, with 6 bases between. The CDR3 loop spans 13 amino acids. Per the germline V gene, CDR1 is LGHNA and CDR2 is YNFKEQ.